This T cell receptor beta chain was sequenced during a study of blood T cell repertoires in COVID-19. Study-level information: From the United States, Italy and Spain came samples of acute and convalescent COVID-19. The analysed material was cDNA or gDNA that came from T cells, B-cell-depleted T cells, or PBMCs.

A few counts support this clone. Trimming took off 6 bases at V and 7 bases at J, with 16 bases between the two ends. The CDR3 extends over 14 amino acids. Germline V CDR1 and CDR2: MNHEY, SVGEGT. Under the authors' procedure: It was from reference gene primer amplification that nucleated cell counts were estimated. Assay used: immunoSEQ multiplex PCR; TCRdb lists only in-frame clones, some missing. D and trimming were read from the DNA, whereas the V and J calls and clone size are those reported in that table. The sample includes 40,000 or so clones, around 92% of them seen just once. The sequence was obtained from a human donor in a cohort sampled during active COVID-19. The sequenced sample was peripheral blood. The chain joins TRBV6-2 or TRBV6-3 to TRBJ1-5; maybe TRBD1 (6 bases). The CDR3 nucleotides are TGTGCCAGCAGCGAAACAGGGATGGGGCAGCCCCAGCATTTT. Translated: CASSETGMGQPQHF.